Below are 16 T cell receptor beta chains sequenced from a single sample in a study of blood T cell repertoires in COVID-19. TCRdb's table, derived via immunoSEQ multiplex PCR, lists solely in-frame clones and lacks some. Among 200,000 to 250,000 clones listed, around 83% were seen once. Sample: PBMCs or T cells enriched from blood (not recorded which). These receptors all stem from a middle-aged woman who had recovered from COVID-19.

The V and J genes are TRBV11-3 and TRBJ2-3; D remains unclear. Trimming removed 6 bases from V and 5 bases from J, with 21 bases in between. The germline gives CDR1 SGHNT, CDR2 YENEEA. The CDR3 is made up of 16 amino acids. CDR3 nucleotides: TGTGCCAGCAGTCCCTTCGTCCCGGGTTATAGAGATACGCAGTATTTT. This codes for CASSPFVPGYRDTQYF.

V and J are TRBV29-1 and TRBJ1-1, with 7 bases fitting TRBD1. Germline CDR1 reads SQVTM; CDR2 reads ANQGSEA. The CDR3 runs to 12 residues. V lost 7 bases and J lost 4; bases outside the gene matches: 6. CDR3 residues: CSGKQGSTEAFF. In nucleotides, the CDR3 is TGCAGCGGAAAACAGGGGAGCACTGAAGCTTTCTTT. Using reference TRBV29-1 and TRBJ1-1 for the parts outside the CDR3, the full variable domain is SAVISQKPSRDICQRGTSLTIQCQVDSQVTMMFWYRQQPGQSLTLIATANQGSEATYESGFVIDKFPISRPNLTFSTLTVSNMSPEDSSIYLCSGKQGSTEAFFGQGTRLTVV.

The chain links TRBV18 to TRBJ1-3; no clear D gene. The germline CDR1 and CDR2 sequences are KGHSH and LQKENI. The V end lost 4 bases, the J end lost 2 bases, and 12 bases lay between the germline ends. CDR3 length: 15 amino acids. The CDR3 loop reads CASSQTREPGNTIYF. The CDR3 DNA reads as TGTGCCAGCTCACAGACACGGGAGCCTGGAAACACCATATATTTT.

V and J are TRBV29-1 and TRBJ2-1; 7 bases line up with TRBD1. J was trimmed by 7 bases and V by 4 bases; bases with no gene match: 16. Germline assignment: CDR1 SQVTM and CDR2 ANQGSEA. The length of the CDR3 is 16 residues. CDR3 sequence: CSVAPILGQELNEQFF. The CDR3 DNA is TGCAGCGTTGCACCGATCCTAGGACAGGAGTTAAATGAGCAGTTCTTC.

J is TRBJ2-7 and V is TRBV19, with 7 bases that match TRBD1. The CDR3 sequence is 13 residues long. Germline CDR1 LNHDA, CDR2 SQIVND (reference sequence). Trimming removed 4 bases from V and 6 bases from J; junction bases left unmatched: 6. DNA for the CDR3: TGTGCCAGTAGTAGGGACAGTATGGGCGAGCAGTACTTC. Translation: CASSRDSMGEQYF.

The CDR3 loop is CASSVGGREGHETQYF. Written as DNA, the CDR3 is TGTGCCAGCAGCGTAGGCGGGCGGGAGGGCCATGAGACCCAGTACTTC. V gene TRBV9 combines with J gene TRBJ2-5, with 9 nucleotides matching TRBD2. V dropped 0 bases and J dropped 5; count of bases not matched to a gene: 8. In germline, CDR1 is SGDLS, CDR2 YYNGEE. The CDR3 extends over 16 amino acids.

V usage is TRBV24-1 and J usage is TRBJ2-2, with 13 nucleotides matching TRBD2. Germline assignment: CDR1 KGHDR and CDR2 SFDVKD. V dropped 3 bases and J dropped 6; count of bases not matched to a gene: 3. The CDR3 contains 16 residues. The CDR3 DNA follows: TGTGCCACCAGTGATACTAGCGGGAGGGGTCCCGGGGAGCTGTTTTTT. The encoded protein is CATSDTSGRGPGELFF.

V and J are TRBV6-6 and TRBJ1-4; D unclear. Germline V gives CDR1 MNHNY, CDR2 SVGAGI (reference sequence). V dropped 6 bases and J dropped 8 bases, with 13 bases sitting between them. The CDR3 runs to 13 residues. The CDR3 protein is CASSYLREEKLFF. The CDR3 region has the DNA TGTGCCAGCAGCTACCTTAGGGAGGAAAAACTGTTTTTT.

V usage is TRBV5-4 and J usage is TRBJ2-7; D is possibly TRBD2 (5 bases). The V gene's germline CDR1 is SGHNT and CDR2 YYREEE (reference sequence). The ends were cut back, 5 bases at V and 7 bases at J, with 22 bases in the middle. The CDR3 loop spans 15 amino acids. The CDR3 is CASRRGGSSDEEQYV. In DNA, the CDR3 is TGTGCCAGCAGGCGAGGTGGGAGTTCCGATGAAGAGCAGTACGTC.

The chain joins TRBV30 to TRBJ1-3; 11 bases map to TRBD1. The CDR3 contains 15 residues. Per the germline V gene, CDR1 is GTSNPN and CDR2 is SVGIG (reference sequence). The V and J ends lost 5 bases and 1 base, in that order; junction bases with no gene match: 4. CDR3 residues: CAWEGQGVSGNTIYF. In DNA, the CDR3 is TGTGCCTGGGAGGGACAGGGGGTTTCTGGAAACACCATATATTTT.

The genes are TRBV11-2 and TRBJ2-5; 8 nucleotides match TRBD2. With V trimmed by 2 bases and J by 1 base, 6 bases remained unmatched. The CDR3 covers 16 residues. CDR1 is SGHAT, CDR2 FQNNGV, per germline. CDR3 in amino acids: CASSLRFGGAQETQYF. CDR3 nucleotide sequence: TGTGCCAGCAGCTTAAGGTTCGGGGGGGCCCAAGAGACCCAGTACTTC.

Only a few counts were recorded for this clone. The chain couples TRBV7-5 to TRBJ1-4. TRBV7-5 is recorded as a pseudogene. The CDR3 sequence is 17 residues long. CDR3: CARKWTREVPAGEKLFF. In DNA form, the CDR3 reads TGTGCCAGAAAGTGGACCAGGGAGGTTCCTGCGGGGGAAAAACTGTTTTTT.

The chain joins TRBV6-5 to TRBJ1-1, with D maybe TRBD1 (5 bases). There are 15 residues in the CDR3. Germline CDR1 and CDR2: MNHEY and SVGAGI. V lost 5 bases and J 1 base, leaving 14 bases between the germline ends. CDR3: CASSLSRGQNTEAFF. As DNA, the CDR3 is TGTGCCAGCAGTCTTAGCAGAGGACAGAACACTGAAGCTTTCTTT.

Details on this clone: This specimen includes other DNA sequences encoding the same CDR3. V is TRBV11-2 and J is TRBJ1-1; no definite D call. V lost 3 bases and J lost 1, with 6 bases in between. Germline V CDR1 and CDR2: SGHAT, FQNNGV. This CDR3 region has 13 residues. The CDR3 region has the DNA TGTGCCAGCAGCTTGGAGAGGAACACTGAAGCTTTCTTT. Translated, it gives CASSLERNTEAFF.

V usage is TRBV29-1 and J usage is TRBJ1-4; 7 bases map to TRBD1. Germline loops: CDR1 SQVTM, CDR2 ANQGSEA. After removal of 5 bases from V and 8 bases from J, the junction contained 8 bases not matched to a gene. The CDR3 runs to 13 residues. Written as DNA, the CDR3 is TGCAGCGTTCTAGACAGGGTAGACGAAAAACTGTTTTTT. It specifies CSVLDRVDEKLFF.

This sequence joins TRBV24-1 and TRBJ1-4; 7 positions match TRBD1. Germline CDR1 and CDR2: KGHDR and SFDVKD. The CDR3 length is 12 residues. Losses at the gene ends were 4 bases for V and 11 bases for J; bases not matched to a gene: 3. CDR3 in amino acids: CATSEPGGKLFF. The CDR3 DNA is TGTGCCACCAGTGAGCCAGGGGGGAAACTGTTTTTT.